This T cell receptor beta chain was identified during a study of glioma-infiltrating T cells after dendritic cell vaccination. Only in-frame clones appear in the TCRdb table, and some are missing; sequencing was by immunoSEQ multiplex PCR. The sample shows tens of thousands of clones, around 90% of them seen only once. The germline V gene has CDR1 SGHNT and CDR2 YYREEE (reference sequence). The CDR3 spans 14 residues. With V trimmed by 4 bases and J by 9 bases, 5 bases remained unmatched. The material was blood, obtained before dendritic cell vaccination. The source of this sequence is a human donor with glioblastoma. The chain is built from TRBV5-4 and TRBJ2-1; TRBD2 agrees at 12 bases. CDR3 nucleotides: TGTGCCAGCAGCGGGCCGACTAGCGGGAGTGAGCAGTTCTTC. It specifies CASSGPTSGSEQFF.